The clone carrying this T cell receptor (beta chain) was picked up many times. As yet, its antigen is unknown. The data originate from a study of response to subunit inactivated influenza vaccine. Trimming left V 3 bases short and J 2 bases short, with 13 bases between. The CDR3 totals 15 residues. Germline CDR1 and CDR2: SGHRS and YFSETQ. Study-wide points: Authors suggested each seasonal flu vaccination may recruit only limited numbers of new T cells.

TCRdb re-called the RT-PCR reads through MiXCR, storing one row per CDR3 protein. The table has 400,000 to 650,000 distinct CDR3 sequences, 6.5% to 8% seen once; the top ten hold about an eighth. This TCR derives from a man aged 45-69 years who received an inactivated influenza vaccine. Sequencing was performed on PBMCs from blood, taken about 23 months after vaccination. The chain recombines TRBV5-1 with TRBJ2-3; D perhaps matches TRBD2 (6 bases). CDR3 coding DNA: TGCGCCAGCAGCTGGGGGACTGGACACACAGATACGCAGTATTTT. Translating gives CASSWGTGHTDTQYF. Full variable domain (outside the CDR3, taken from reference TRBV5-1 and TRBJ2-3): KAGVTQTPRYLIKTRGQQVTLSCSPISGHRSVSWYQQTPGQGLQFLFEYFSETQRNKGNFPGRFSGRQFSNSRSEMNVSTLELGDSALYLCASSWGTGHTDTQYFGPGTRLTVL.